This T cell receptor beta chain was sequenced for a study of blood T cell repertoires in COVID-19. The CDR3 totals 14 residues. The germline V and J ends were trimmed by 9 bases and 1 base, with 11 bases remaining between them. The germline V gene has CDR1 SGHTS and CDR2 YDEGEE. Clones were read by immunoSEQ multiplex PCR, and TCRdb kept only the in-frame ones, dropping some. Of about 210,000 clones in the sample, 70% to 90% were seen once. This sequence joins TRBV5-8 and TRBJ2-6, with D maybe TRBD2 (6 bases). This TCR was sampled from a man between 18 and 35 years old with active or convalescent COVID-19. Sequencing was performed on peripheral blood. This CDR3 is CATQGGSGANVLTF. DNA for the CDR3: TGTGCCACCCAAGGAGGGTCTGGGGCCAACGTCCTGACTTTC.